This TCR beta chain is drawn from a study of T-cell reconstitution after alpha-beta-depleted transplantation in children. Study-wide results and caveats: By one year post-transplant, T-cell counts and diversity largely arose from T cells that were newly produced.

CDR1 is SGHTA and CDR2 is FQGNSA in the germline V gene. The trim removed 5 bases at V and 3 bases at J, leaving 1 base unmatched. There are 13 residues in the CDR3. Unique molecular identifiers were incorporated during preparation of the TCRbeta library. TCRdb passed the PCR reads through MiXCR, listing each CDR3 protein once. The sample contains 200,000 to 250,000 distinct CDR3 sequences, approximately 8.4% of which appear only once. This clonotype was counted a few times. Its antigen is not identified. This specimen was PBMCs, mostly from graft donor cells, taken 360 days after TCRalphabeta/CD19-depleted stem cell transplant. The chain couples TRBV7-2 to TRBJ1-1, with 9 nucleotides matching TRBD1. This TCR was sampled from a male patient aged 2 to 10 who had a stem cell transplant for acute myeloid leukemia, so the T cells may come from the graft donor. The CDR3 loop reads CASSGQGYTEAFF. The CDR3 coding sequence is TGTGCCAGCAGCGGACAGGGGTACACTGAAGCTTTCTTT.